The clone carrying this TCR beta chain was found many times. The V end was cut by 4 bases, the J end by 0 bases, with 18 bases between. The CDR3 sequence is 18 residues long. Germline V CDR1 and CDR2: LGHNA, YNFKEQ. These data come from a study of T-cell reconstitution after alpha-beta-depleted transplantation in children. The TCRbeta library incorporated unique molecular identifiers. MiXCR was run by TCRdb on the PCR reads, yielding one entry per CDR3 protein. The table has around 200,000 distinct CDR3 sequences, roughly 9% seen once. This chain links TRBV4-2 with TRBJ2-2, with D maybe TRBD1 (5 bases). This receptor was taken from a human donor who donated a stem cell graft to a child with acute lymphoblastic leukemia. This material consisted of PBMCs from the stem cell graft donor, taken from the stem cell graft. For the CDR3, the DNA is TGTGCCAGCAGCCCCCGTGGGGCTACAACCCCGAACACCGGGGAGCTGTTTTTT. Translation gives CASSPRGATTPNTGELFF.